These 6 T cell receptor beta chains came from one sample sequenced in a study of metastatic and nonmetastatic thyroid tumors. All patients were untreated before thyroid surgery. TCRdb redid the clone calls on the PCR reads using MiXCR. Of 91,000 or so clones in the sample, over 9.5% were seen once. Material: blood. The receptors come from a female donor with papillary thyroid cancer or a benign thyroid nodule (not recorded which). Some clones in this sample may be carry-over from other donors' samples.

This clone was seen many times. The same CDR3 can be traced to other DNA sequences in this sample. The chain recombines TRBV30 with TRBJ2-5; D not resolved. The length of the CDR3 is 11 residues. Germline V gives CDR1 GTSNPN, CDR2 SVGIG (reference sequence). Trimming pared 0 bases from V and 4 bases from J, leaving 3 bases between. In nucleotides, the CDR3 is TGTGCCTGGAGTGTCGGAGAGACCCAGTACTTC. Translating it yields CAWSVGETQYF. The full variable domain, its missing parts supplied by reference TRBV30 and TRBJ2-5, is SQTIHQWPATLVQPVGSPLSLECTVEGTSNPNLYWYRQAAGRGLQLLFYSVGIGQISSEVPQNLSASRPQDRQFILSSKKLLLSDSGFYLCAWSVGETQYFGPGTRLLVL.

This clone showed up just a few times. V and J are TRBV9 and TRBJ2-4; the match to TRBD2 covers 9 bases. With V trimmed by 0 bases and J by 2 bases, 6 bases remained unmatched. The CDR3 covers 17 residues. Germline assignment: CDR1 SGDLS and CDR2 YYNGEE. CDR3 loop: CASSVGRGGIPKNIQYF. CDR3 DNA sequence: TGTGCCAGCAGCGTAGGGCGGGGGGGCATCCCCAAAAACATTCAGTACTTC.

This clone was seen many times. The CDR3 protein is CASSLSGVEETQYF. The CDR3 bases are TGTGCCAGCAGTTTATCGGGGGTAGAGGAGACCCAGTACTTC. The rearrangement joins TRBV12-3 or TRBV12-4 to TRBJ2-5; tentative D call: TRBD2 (6 bases). The ends were cut back, 2 bases at V and 5 bases at J, with 12 bases in the middle. The CDR3 contains 14 residues.

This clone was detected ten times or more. The CDR3 loop reads CASSVIGVRSPLHF. The CDR3 DNA reads as TGTGCCAGCAGTGTGATAGGGGTGAGATCACCCCTCCACTTT. The chain recombines TRBV6-1 with TRBJ1-6, with D perhaps matching TRBD1 (5 bases). The CDR3 contains 14 residues. Per germline, CDR1 MNHNS and CDR2 SASEGT. The V end was cut by 4 bases, the J end by 10 bases, with 14 bases between.

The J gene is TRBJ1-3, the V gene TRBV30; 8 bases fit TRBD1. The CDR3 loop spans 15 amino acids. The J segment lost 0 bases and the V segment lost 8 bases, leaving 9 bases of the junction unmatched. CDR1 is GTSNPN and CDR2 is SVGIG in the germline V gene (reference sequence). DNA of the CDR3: TGTGCCCTGAGTAGGACAGGGAACTCTGGAAACACCATATATTTT. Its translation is CALSRTGNSGNTIYF.

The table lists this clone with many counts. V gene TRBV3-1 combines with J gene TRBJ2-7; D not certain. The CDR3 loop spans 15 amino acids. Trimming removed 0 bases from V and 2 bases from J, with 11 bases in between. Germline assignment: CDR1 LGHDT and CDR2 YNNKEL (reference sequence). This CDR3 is CASSQDPGSTYEQYF. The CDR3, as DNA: TGTGCCAGCAGCCAAGACCCTGGCAGTACCTACGAGCAGTACTTC.